This T cell receptor beta chain was identified in a study of cytomegalovirus exposure and HLA in healthy donors. This clone occurred a few times. 60 Vbeta and 13 Jbeta primers were used in PCR. Sequencing used immunoSEQ multiplex PCR; TCRdb keeps in-frame clones, though not all of them. The sample carries about 180,000 clones, 55% to 75% recorded once. The germline V and J ends were trimmed by 5 bases and 3 bases, with 11 bases remaining between them. CDR1 is SGHNT, CDR2 YYREEE, per germline (reference sequence). This CDR3 region has 13 residues. Sequencing was carried out using PBMCs. The chain couples TRBV5-4 to TRBJ2-5; possibly TRBD2 for D (6 bases). This sequence was found in a human donor in good health. This CDR3 is CASRAGREETQYF. CDR3 bases: TGTGCCAGCAGGGCGGGGAGAGAAGAGACCCAGTACTTC. Together with reference TRBV5-4 and TRBJ2-5, the CDR3 gives the full variable domain: ETGVTQSPTHLIKTRGQQVTLRCSSQSGHNTVSWYQQALGQGPQFIFQYYREEENGRGNFPPRFSGLQFPNYSSELNVNALELDDSALYLCASRAGREETQYFGPGTRLLVL.